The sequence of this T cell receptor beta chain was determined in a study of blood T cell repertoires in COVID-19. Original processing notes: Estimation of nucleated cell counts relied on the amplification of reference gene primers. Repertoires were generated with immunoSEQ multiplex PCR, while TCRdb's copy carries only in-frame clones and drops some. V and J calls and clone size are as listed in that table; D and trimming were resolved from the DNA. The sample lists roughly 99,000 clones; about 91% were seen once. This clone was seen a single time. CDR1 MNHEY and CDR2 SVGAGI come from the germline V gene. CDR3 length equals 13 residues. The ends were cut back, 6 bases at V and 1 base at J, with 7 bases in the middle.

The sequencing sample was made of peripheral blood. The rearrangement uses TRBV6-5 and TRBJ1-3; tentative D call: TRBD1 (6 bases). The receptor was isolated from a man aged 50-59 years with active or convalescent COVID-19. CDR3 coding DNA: TGTGCCAGCAGACAGGGTTCTGGAAACACCATATATTTT. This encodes CASRQGSGNTIYF.